This T cell receptor beta chain was captured by sequencing in a study of cytomegalovirus exposure and HLA in healthy donors. On this clone: Its antigen is not known.

The primer mix had 60 Vbeta and 13 Jbeta primers. The method was immunoSEQ multiplex PCR; TCRdb's version includes in-frame clones alone and lacks a portion of them. The data contain approximately 200,000 clones, 75% to 85% of them seen just once; the ten biggest clones take up roughly 1.4%. Germline assignment: CDR1 SGDLS and CDR2 YYNGEE. This CDR3 has 14 residues. V shed 8 bases and J shed 0 bases, with 12 bases lying between them. Study-wide results and limits: Reportedly, TCR beta sequences accurately predicted HLA-A and HLA-B alleles in most subjects. According to reports, the classifier identified cytomegalovirus status with high specificity and sensitivity. V- and J-gene trimming in TCR beta was tied to a missense DCLRE1C variant by an analysis performed later.

The clonotype was recovered from a girl aged 10 to 17 in good health and CMV-seropositive. The specimen sequenced was PBMCs. The chain recombines TRBV9 with TRBJ1-5; TRBD1 might be the D (5 bases). CDR3 sequence: CASGAGPSNQPQHF. CDR3 coding DNA: TGTGCCAGTGGTGCAGGGCCTAGCAATCAGCCCCAGCATTTT. Using reference TRBV9 and TRBJ1-5 for the parts outside the CDR3, the full variable domain is DSGVTQTPKHLITATGQRVTLRCSPRSGDLSVYWYQQSLDQGLQFLIQYYNGEERAKGNILERFSAQQFPDLHSELNLSSLELGDSALYFCASGAGPSNQPQHFGDGTRLSIL.